The 8 T cell receptor beta chains below were found in one sample sequenced in a study of control samples from healthy donors and cancer patients. The table came from immunoSEQ multiplex PCR; TCRdb's copy has only in-frame clones and leaves some out. There are about 60,000 clones in the sample; 90% occur only once, and roughly 1.2% lies in the top ten. What was sequenced was PBMCs. The source is a woman aged 45-60 years with colorectal cancer.

J is TRBJ1-2 and V is TRBV6-6, with D maybe TRBD1 (6 bases). In germline, CDR1 is MNHNY, CDR2 SVGAGI (reference sequence). V was pared by 6 bases and J by 7 bases, with 21 bases between. The CDR3 has 15 residues. The CDR3 reads CASSPTQGFLGGYTF. CDR3 DNA: TGTGCCAGCAGCCCGACACAGGGATTCTTAGGTGGCTACACCTTC.

The gene calls are TRBV6-1 and TRBJ2-3, with no clear D. Trimming cost V 1 base and J 0 bases, with 5 bases left between them. The CDR3 covers 14 residues. Germline V gene data show CDR1 as MNHNS and CDR2 as SASEGT. CDR3 region: CASSEGTSTDTQYF. Here the CDR3 DNA reads TGTGCCAGCAGTGAAGGGACCAGCACAGATACGCAGTATTTT.

The rearrangement links TRBV27 to TRBJ1-1; the D is unclear. The CDR3 runs 14 residues. Germline CDR1 and CDR2: MNHEY and SMNVEV (reference sequence). V was pared by 2 bases and J by 11 bases, with 18 bases between. As DNA, the CDR3 is TGTGCCAGCAGTTTACGGCTCGGGTCCTACCCTGCTTTCTTT. It is translated as CASSLRLGSYPAFF.

V and J are TRBV9 and TRBJ2-7, with a weak D call TRBD1 (6 bases). V was trimmed by 1 base and J by 0 bases, leaving 8 bases between them. This CDR3 comprises 14 residues. Per the germline V gene, CDR1 is SGDLS and CDR2 is YYNGEE. CDR3 nucleotides: TGTGCCAGCAGCGTACAGGGGAGCTCCTACGAGCAGTACTTC. Its protein product is CASSVQGSSYEQYF.

The chain links TRBV6-2 or TRBV6-3 to TRBJ1-1; D not certain. This CDR3 is 12 amino acids long. With 6 bases removed from V and 5 bases from J, the gap between germline ends came to 10 bases. Germline V CDR1 and CDR2: MNHEY, SVGEGT. CDR3 region: CASSRLSTEAFF. CDR3 nucleotide sequence: TGTGCCAGCAGCCGCCTCTCTACTGAAGCTTTCTTT.

The J gene is TRBJ2-1, the V gene TRBV7-6; weak D call: TRBD2 (5 bases). The CDR3 extends over 16 amino acids. Germline CDR1 is SGHVS and CDR2 is FNYEAQ. Trimming shortened V by 1 base and J by 7 bases, and 17 bases separated the two germline ends. The CDR3 sequence: CASSLGYSGVGNEQFF. DNA of the CDR3: TGTGCCAGCAGCTTAGGATACAGCGGAGTTGGAAATGAGCAGTTCTTC.

The chain has TRBV5-4 and TRBJ2-3; TRBD2 matches 7 bases. This CDR3 has 12 residues. Unmatched junction bases numbered 3, after V lost 2 bases and J lost 9 bases. Germline CDR1 is SGHNT and CDR2 is YYREEE (reference sequence). Here the CDR3 reads CASSFQRDTQYF. CDR3 DNA sequence: TGTGCCAGCAGCTTCCAGCGGGACACGCAGTATTTT.

V and J are TRBV19 and TRBJ2-7; 7 bases line up with TRBD1. The length of the CDR3 is 13 residues. Unmatched junction bases numbered 5, after V lost 5 bases and J lost 4 bases. From germline, CDR1 is LNHDA and CDR2 SQIVND (reference sequence). The CDR3 loop is CASSSTGKYEQYF. In DNA form, the CDR3 reads TGTGCCAGTAGTTCGACAGGGAAGTACGAGCAGTACTTC.